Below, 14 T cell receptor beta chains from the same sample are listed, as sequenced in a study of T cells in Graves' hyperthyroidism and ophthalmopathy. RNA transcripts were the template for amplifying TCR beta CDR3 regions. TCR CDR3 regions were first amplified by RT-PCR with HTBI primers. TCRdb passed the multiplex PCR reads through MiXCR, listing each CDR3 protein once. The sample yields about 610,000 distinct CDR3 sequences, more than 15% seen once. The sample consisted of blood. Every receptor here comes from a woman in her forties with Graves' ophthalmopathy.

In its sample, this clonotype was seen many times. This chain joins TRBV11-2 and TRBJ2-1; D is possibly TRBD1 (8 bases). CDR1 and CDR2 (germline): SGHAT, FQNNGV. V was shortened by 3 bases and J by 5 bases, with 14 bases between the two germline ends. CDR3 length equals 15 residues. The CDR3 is CASSFGQGGDNEQFF. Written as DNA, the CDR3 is TGTGCCAGCAGCTTCGGACAGGGAGGGGACAATGAGCAGTTCTTC.

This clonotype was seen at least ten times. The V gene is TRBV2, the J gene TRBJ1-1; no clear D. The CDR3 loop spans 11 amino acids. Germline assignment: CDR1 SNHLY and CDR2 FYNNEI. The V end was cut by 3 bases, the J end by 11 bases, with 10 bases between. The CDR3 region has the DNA TGTGCCAGCAGTGATTCGGTGGGGGCTTTCTTT. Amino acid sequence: CASSDSVGAFF.

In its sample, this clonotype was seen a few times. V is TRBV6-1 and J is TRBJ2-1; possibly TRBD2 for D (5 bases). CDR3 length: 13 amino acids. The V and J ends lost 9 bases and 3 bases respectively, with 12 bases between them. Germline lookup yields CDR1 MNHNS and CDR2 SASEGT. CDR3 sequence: CASTADFYNEQFF. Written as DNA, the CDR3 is TGTGCCAGTACGGCGGACTTCTACAATGAGCAGTTCTTC.

CDR3 bases: TGTGCCAGCAGTGAAGTACGCGGGTGGAACCGGGACGCTCTCCCCCAGTATTTT. The encoded protein is CASSEVRGWNRDALPQYF. The chain has TRBV2 and TRBJ1-5; the D gene could be TRBD1 or TRBD2 (5 bases each). The J call may be mistaken, given a closer DNA end match to TRBJ2-3. The CDR3 loop spans 18 amino acids. Germline V gene lookup returns CDR1 SNHLY and CDR2 FYNNEI.

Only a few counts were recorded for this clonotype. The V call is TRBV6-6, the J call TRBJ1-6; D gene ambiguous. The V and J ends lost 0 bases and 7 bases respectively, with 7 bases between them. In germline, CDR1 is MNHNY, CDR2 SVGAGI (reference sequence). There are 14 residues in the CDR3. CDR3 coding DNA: TGTGCCAGCAGTTACTCGGAGAACAATTCACCCCTCCACTTT. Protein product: CASSYSENNSPLHF.

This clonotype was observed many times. CDR3 region: CASRSAAARGSLDTQYF. The CDR3 DNA sequence: TGTGCCAGCAGGTCGGCGGCGGCGAGGGGGAGTTTGGATACGCAGTATTTT. The chain links TRBV28 to TRBJ2-3, with D possibly being TRBD1 (6 bases). Germline V gene sequence: CDR1 MDHEN, CDR2 SYDVKM. Trimming took off 6 bases at V and 6 bases at J, with 25 bases between the two ends. CDR3 length: 17 residues.

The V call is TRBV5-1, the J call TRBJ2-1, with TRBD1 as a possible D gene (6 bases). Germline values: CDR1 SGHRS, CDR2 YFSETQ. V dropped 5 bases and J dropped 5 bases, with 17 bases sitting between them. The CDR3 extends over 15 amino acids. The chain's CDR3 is CASRLSAGEHNEQFF. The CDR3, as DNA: TGCGCCAGCAGACTTAGCGCAGGGGAACACAATGAGCAGTTCTTC.

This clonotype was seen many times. The CDR3 region is CASSSYRGKNEQFF. CDR3 coding DNA: TGTGCCAGCAGTTCCTACAGGGGGAAAAATGAGCAGTTCTTC. The chain links TRBV27 to TRBJ2-1; 8 nucleotides line up with TRBD1. The junction had 6 bases not matched to a gene; V was cut back by 4 bases and J by 7 bases. The length of the CDR3 is 14 residues. Germline V lookup: CDR1 MNHEY, CDR2 SMNVEV (reference sequence).

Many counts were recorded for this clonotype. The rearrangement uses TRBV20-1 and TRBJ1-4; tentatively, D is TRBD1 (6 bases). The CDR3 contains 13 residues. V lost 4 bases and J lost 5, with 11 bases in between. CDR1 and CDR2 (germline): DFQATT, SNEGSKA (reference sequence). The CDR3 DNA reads TGCAGTGCTACCGAGGGGGGGAATGAAAAACTGTTTTTT. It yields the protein CSATEGGNEKLFF.

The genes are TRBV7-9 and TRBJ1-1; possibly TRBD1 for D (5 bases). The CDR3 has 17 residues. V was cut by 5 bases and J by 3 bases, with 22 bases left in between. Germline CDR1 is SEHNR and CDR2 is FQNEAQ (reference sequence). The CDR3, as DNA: TGTGCCAGCAGCCTCAGGGTGGGGACCGGGGGGGACACTGAAGCTTTCTTT. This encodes CASSLRVGTGGDTEAFF.

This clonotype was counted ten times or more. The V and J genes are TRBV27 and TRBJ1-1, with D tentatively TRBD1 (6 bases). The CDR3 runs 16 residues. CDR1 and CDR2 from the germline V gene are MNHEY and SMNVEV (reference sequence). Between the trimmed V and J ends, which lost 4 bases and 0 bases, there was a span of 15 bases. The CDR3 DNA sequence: TGTGCCAGCAGTTCCCAGTTGGGGGGCATGAACACTGAAGCTTTCTTT. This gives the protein CASSSQLGGMNTEAFF.

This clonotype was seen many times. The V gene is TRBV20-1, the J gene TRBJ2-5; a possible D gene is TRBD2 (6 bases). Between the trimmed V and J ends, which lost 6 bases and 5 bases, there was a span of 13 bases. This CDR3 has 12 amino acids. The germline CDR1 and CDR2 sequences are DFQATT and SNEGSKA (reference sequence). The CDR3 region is CSAGGSRETQYF. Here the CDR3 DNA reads TGCAGTGCCGGGGGTTCCCGGGAGACCCAGTACTTC.

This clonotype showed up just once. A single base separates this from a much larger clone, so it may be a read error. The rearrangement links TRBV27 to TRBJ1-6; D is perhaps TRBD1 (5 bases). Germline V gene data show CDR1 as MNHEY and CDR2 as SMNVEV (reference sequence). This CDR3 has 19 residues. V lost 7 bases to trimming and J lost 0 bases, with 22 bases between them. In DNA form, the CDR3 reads TGTGCCAGCAATTACTCGAGCGGGGGACCCAGCTCCTATAATTCACCCCTCCACTTT. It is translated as CASNYSSGGPSSYNSPLHF.

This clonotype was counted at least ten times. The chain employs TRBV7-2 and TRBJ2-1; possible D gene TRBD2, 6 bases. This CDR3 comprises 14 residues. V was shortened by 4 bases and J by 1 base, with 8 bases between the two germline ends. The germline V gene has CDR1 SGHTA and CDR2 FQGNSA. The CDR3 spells CASSWGLSYNEQFF. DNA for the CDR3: TGTGCCAGCAGCTGGGGACTTTCCTACAATGAGCAGTTCTTC.